Listed below are T cell receptor beta chains from one sample, sequenced in a study of cytomegalovirus exposure and HLA in healthy donors. Generated by immunoSEQ multiplex PCR, the TCRdb table keeps only in-frame clones and is missing some. The data contain around 300,000 clones, under 80% of them singletons. The sample was PBMCs. Receptors were obtained from a female donor in good health and CMV-seronegative. CDR3s include the opening cysteine and the closing phenylalanine or tryptophan. Fields, in order: clone size, D gene, J gene, V gene, CDR3 protein, CDR3 DNA. A D gene is named only where the DNA matches it firmly. For some rows the clone size is stated as once, few or many, or as a class when expanded; others skip it.

. | . | TRBJ1-2 | TRBV28 | CASSLVSGGLNYGYTF | TGTGCCAGCAGTTTAGTAAGCGGAGGGCTGAACTATGGCTACACCTTC
. | . | TRBJ2-2 | TRBV4-1 | CASSPSTDPYTGELFF | TGCGCCAGCAGCCCATCGACAGATCCTTACACCGGGGAGCTGTTTTTT
few | . | TRBJ1-1 | TRBV5-4 | CASSTGTLNTEAFF | TGTGCCAGCAGCACAGGGACATTGAACACTGAAGCTTTCTTT
. | . | TRBJ2-7 | TRBV6-4 | CASSGGEEYF | TGTGCCAGCAGTGGCGGGGAGGAGTACTTC
. | . | TRBJ1-1 | TRBV30 | CACYREGVTEAFF | TGTGCCTGTTACCGAGAGGGGGTTACTGAAGCTTTCTTT
. | . | TRBJ2-5 | TRBV5-8 | CASSPGLLPETQYF | TGTGCCAGCAGCCCAGGTCTCCTCCCGGAGACCCAGTACTTC
. | . | TRBJ1-1 | TRBV2 | CASSGEGSEAFF | TGTGCCAGCAGTGGCGAGGGATCTGAAGCTTTCTTT
. | . | TRBJ2-7 | TRBV5-1 | CASSEQAGSYEQYF | TGCGCCAGCAGCGAACAGGCGGGAAGCTACGAGCAGTACTTC
few | TRBD2 | TRBJ2-7 | TRBV7-2 | CASSLSGYEQYF | TGTGCCAGCAGCCTTAGCGGGTACGAGCAGTACTTC
once | TRBD1 | TRBJ2-7 | TRBV9 | CASSATGTGFHEQYF | TGTGCCAGCAGCGCCACCGGGACAGGGTTCCACGAGCAGTACTTC
. | . | TRBJ2-7 | TRBV5-1 | CASSTFVGAEQYF | TGCGCCAGCAGCACCTTCGTGGGGGCCGAGCAGTACTTC